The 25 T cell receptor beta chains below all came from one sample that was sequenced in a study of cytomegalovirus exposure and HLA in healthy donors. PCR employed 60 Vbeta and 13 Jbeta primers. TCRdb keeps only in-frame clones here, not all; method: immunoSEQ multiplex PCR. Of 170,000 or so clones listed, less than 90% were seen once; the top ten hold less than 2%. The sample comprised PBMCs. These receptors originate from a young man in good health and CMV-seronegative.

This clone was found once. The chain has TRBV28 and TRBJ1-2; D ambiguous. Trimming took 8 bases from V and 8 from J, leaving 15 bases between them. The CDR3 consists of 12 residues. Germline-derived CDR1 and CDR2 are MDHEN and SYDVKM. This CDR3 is CASRRQAGGYTF. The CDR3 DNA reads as TGTGCCAGCCGAAGGCAAGCGGGGGGCTACACCTTC.

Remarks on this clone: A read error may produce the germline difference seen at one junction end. This chain's CDR3 is CSSSFYPGLAGVYEQYF. In DNA form, the CDR3 reads TGTTCCAGCAGCTTTTACCCCGGACTAGCGGGAGTCTACGAGCAGTACTTC. The chain couples TRBV7-9 to TRBJ2-7, with 13 nucleotides matching TRBD2. Germline loops: CDR1 SEHNR, CDR2 FQNEAQ (reference sequence). CDR3 length: 17 residues.

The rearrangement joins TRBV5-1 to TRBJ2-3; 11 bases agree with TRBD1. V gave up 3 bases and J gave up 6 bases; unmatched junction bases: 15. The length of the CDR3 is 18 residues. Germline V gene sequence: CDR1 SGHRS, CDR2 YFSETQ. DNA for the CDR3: TGCGCCAGCAGCTCCCCGGGACAGGGGGAGATCGTGACGGATACGCAGTATTTT. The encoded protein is CASSSPGQGEIVTDTQYF.

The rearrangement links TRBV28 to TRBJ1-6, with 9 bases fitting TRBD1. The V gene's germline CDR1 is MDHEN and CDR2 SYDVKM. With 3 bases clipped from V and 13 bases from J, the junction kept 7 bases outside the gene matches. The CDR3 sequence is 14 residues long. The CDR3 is CASSFRQGVFPLHF. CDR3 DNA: TGTGCCAGCAGTTTTCGACAGGGGGTTTTCCCCCTCCACTTT. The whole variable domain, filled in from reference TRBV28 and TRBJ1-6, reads DVKVTQSSRYLVKRTGEKVFLECVQDMDHENMFWYRQDPGLGLRLIYFSYDVKMKEKGDIPEGYSVSREKKERFSLILESASTNQTSMYLCASSFRQGVFPLHFGNGTRLTVT.

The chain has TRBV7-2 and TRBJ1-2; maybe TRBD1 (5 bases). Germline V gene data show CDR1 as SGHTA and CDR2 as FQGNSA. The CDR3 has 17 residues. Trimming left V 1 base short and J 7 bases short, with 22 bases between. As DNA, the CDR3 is TGTGCCAGCAGCTTAGTTAGGGGCAGTCTAAGTGCTGTTGGCTACACCTTC. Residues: CASSLVRGSLSAVGYTF.

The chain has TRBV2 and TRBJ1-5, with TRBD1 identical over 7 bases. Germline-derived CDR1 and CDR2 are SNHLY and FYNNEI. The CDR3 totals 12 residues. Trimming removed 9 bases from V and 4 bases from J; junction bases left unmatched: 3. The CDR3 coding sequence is TGTGCCAGTACACAGGGGAATCAGCCCCAGCATTTT. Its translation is CASTQGNQPQHF.

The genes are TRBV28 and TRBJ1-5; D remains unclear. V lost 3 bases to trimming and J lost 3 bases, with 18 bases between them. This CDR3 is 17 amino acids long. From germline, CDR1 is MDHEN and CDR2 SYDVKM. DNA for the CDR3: TGTGCCAGCAGTTTCTTGGAAGTGGGCGCGAACAATCAGCCCCAGCATTTT. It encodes CASSFLEVGANNQPQHF. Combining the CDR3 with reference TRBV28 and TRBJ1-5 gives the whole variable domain DVKVTQSSRYLVKRTGEKVFLECVQDMDHENMFWYRQDPGLGLRLIYFSYDVKMKEKGDIPEGYSVSREKKERFSLILESASTNQTSMYLCASSFLEVGANNQPQHFGDGTRLSIL.

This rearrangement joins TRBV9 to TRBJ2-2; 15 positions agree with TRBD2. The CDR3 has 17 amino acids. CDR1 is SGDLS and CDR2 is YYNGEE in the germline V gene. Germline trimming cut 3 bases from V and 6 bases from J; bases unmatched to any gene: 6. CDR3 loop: CASSARTSGRGPGELFF. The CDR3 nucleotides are TGTGCCAGCAGCGCCAGGACTAGCGGGAGGGGCCCCGGGGAGCTGTTTTTT.

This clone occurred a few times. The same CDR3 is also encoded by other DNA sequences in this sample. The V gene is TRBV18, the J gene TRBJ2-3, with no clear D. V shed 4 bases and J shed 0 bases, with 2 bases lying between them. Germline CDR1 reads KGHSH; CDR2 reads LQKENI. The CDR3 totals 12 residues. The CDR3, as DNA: TGTGCCAGCTCACTAAGCACAGATACGCAGTATTTT. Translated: CASSLSTDTQYF.

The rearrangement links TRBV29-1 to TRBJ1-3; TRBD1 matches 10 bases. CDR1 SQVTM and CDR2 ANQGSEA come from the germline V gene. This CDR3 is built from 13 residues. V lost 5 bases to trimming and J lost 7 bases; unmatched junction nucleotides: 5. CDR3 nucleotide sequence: TGCAGCGTTCGGGACAGGGGAGGGAACACCATATATTTT. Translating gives CSVRDRGGNTIYF.

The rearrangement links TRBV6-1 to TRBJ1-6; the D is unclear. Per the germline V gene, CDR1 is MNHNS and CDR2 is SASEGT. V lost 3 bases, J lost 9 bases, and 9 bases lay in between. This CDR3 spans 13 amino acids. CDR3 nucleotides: TGTGCCAGCAGTGAGGACTGGGGTTCACCCCTCCACTTT. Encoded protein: CASSEDWGSPLHF.

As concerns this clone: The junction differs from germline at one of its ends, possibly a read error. This CDR3 reads CASSRGIAGDGETQYF. Written as DNA, the CDR3 is TGTGCCAGCAGCCGTGGGATAGCGGGAGACGGTGAGACTCAGTACTTC. V is TRBV13 and J is TRBJ2-5, with 9 bases identical to TRBD2. The CDR3 runs to 16 residues. From germline, CDR1 is PRHDT and CDR2 FYEKMQ (reference sequence).

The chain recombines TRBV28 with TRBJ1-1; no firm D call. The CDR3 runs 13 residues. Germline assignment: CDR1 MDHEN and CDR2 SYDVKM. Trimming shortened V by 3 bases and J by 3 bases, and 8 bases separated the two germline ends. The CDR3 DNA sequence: TGTGCCAGCAGTTTTGTGGGCCACACTGAAGCTTTCTTT. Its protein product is CASSFVGHTEAFF.

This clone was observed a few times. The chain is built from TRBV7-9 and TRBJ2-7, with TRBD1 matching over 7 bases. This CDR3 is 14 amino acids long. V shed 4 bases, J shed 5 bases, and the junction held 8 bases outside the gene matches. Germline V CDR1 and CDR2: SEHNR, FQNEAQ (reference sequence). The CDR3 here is CASSSKDRLDEQYF. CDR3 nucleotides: TGTGCCAGCAGCTCCAAGGACAGGCTCGACGAGCAGTACTTC.

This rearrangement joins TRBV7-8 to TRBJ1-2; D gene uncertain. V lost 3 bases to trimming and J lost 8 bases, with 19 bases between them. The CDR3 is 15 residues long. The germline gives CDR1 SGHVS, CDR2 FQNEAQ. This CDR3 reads CASSFRGTETSGYTF. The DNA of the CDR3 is TGTGCCAGCAGCTTTCGTGGTACCGAAACATCCGGCTACACCTTC.

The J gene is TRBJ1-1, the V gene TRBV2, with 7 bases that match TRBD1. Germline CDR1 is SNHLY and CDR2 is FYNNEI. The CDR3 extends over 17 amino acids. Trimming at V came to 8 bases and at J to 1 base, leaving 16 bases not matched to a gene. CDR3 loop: CASLRPGQPEPNTEAFF. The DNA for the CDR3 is TGTGCCAGCCTCAGACCGGGACAGCCCGAACCGAACACTGAAGCTTTCTTT. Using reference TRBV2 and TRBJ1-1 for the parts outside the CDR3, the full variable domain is EPEVTQTPSHQVTQMGQEVILRCVPISNHLYFYWYRQILGQKVEFLVSFYNNEISEKSEIFDDQFSVERPDGSNFTLKIRSTKLEDSAMYFCASLRPGQPEPNTEAFFGQGTRLTVV.

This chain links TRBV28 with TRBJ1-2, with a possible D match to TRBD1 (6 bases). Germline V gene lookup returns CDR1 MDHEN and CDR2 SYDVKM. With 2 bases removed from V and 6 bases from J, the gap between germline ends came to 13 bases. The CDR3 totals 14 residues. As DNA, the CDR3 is TGTGCCAGCAGTTTAGCGGGGGGCGGGGATGGCTACACCTTC. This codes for CASSLAGGGDGYTF.

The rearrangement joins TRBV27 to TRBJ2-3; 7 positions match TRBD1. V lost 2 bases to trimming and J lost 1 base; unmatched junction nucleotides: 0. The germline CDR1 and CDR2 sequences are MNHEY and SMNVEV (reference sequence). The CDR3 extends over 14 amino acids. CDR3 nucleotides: TGTGCCAGCAGTTTAGGGACAGGCACAGATACGCAGTATTTT. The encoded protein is CASSLGTGTDTQYF.

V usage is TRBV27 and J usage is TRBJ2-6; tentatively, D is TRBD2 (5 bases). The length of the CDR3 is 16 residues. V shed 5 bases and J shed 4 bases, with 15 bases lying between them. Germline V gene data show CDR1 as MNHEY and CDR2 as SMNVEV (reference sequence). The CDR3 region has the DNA TGTGCCAGCAGTCCGAGGGTCGACGGAGGGGCCAACGTCCTGACTTTC. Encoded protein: CASSPRVDGGANVLTF.

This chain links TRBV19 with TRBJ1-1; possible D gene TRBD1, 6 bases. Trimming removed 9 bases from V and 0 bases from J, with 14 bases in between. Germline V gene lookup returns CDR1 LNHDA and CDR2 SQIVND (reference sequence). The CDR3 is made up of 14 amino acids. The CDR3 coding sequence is TGTGCCAGCCAGGGGTTACAAATGAACACTGAAGCTTTCTTT. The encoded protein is CASQGLQMNTEAFF.

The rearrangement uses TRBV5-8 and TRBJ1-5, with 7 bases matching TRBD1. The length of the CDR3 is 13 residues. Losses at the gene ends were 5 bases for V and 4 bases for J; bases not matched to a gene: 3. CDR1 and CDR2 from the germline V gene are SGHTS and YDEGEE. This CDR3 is CASSSQGNQPQHF. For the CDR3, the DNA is TGTGCCAGCAGTTCACAGGGGAATCAGCCCCAGCATTTT.

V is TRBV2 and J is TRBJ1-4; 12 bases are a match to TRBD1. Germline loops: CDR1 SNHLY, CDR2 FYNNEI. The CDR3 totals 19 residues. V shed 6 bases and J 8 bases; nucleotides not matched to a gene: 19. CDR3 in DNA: TGTGCCAGCAGCAAACCGGGACAGGGGGCGAGGCCCTTTAACGAAAAACTGTTTTTT. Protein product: CASSKPGQGARPFNEKLFF.

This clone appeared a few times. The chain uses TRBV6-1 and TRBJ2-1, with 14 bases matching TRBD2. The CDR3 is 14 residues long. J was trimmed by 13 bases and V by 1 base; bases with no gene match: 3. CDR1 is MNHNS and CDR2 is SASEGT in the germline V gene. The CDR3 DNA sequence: TGTGCCAGCAGTGAAGGACTAGCGGGGGGGGACCAGTTCTTC. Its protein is CASSEGLAGGDQFF.

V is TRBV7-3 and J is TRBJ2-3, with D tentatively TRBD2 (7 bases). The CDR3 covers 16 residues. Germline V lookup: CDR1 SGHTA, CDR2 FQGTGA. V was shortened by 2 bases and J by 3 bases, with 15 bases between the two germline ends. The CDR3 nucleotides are TGTGCCAGCAGCTTAGGGGGCGGGAGATGGACAGATACGCAGTATTTT. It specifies CASSLGGGRWTDTQYF.

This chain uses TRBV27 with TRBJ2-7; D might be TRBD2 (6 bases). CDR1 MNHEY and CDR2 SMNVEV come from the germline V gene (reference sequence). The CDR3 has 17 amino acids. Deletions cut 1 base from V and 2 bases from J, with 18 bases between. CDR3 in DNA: TGTGCCAGCAGTTTATGGGCCTCGGGAGCCGACGCCTACGAGCAGTACTTC. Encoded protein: CASSLWASGADAYEQYF.